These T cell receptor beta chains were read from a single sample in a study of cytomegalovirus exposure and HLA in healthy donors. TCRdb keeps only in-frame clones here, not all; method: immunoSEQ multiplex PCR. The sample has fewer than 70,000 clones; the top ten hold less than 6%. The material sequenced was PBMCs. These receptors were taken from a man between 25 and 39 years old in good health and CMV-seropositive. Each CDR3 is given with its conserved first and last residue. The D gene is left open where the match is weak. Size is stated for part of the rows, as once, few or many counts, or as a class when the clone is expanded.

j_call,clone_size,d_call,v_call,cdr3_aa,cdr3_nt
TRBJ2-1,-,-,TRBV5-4,CASTSGQVYNEQFF,TGTGCCAGCACCTCGGGACAAGTATACAATGAGCAGTTCTTC
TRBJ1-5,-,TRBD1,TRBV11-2,CASSLDRGVNQPQHF,TGTGCCAGCAGCCTGGACAGGGGGGTTAATCAGCCCCAGCATTTT
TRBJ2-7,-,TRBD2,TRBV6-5,CASMTLAGDEQYF,TGTGCCAGCATGACGCTAGCGGGGGACGAGCAGTACTTC
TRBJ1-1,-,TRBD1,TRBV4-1,CASSQDEGAGAFF,TGCGCCAGCAGCCAAGATGAGGGGGCTGGAGCTTTCTTT
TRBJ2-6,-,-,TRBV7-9,CASSPRHYQSGANVLTF,TGTGCCAGCAGCCCCCGACATTATCAGTCTGGGGCCAACGTCCTGACTTTC
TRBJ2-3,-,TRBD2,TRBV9,CASSPQPGGTDTQYF,TGTGCCAGCAGCCCCCAGCCGGGGGGAACAGATACGCAGTATTTT
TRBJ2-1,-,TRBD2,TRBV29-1,CSLEAGGANEQFF,TGCAGCCTGGAGGCGGGAGGGGCCAATGAGCAGTTCTTC
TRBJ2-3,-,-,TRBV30,CAWGQGSDTQYF,TGTGCCTGGGGCCAGGGCTCAGATACGCAGTATTTT
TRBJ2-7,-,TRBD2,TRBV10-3,CAISDSGRNYEQYF,TGTGCCATCAGTGACAGCGGGAGGAACTACGAGCAGTACTTC
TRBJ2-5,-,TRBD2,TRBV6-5,CASTGLAGKETQYF,TGTGCCAGCACCGGACTAGCGGGGAAAGAGACCCAGTACTTC
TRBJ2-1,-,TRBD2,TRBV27,CASSNRGSGVHYNEQFF,TGTGCCAGCAGCAATAGAGGTAGCGGGGTCCACTACAATGAGCAGTTCTTC
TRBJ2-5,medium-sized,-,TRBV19,CASMGGAGETQYF,TGTGCCAGTATGGGGGGGGCAGGGGAGACCCAGTACTTC
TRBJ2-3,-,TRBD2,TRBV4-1,CASSQPRGGSDTQYF,TGCGCCAGCAGCCAACCCCGGGGGGGTTCAGATACGCAGTATTTT
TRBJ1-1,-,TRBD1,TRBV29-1,CSVGLTGVGDEAFF,TGCAGCGTTGGATTGACAGGGGTGGGAGATGAAGCTTTCTTT
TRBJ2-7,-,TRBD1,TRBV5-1,CASSLMQGANEQYF,TGCGCCAGCAGCTTGATGCAGGGGGCGAACGAGCAGTACTTC
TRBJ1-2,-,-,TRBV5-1,CASSPTQGSYGYTF,TGCGCCAGCAGCCCAACTCAGGGAAGCTATGGCTACACCTTC
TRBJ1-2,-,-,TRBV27,CASSLKGNYGYTF,TGTGCCAGCAGTTTAAAGGGGAACTATGGCTACACCTTC
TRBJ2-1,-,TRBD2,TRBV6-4,CASSDQGLAVDEQFF,TGTGCCAGCAGTGACCAGGGACTAGCGGTCGATGAGCAGTTCTTC
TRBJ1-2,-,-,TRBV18,CASSQGQITGYTF,TGTGCCAGCTCACAGGGACAAATCACTGGCTACACCTTC
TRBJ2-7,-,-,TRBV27,CASRIEAGNAYEQYF,TGTGCCAGCAGAATTGAGGCAGGGAACGCCTACGAGCAGTACTTC
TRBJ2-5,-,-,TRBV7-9,CASSPTSQETQYF,TGTGCCAGCAGCCCGACTAGCCAAGAGACCCAGTACTTC
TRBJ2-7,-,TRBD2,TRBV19,CASSMAAGDLYEQYF,TGTGCCAGTAGTATGGCCGCGGGAGATCTTTACGAGCAGTACTTC